This T cell receptor beta chain emerged from a study of T cell changes during pregnancy in multiple sclerosis. V was cut by 5 bases and J by 6 bases, with 16 bases left in between. Germline V CDR1 and CDR2: LNHDA, SQIVND (reference sequence). The CDR3 has 15 amino acids. The assay was immunoSEQ multiplex PCR, and TCRdb's table has in-frame clones only and misses some. Of roughly 13,000 clones listed, approximately 95% are singletons. Material: peripheral blood, obtained in the second trimester of pregnancy. The TCR was taken from a female donor in good health, enrolled as a control in a pregnancy study. The gene calls are TRBV19 and TRBJ1-4; D gene unclear. The CDR3 sequence: CASSFFLGLYEKLFF. CDR3 bases: TGTGCCAGTAGTTTCTTCTTGGGCCTTTATGAAAAACTGTTTTTT.